This T cell receptor beta chain was retrieved from a study of T-cell reconstitution after alpha-beta-depleted transplantation in children. V was trimmed by 1 base and J by 9 bases, leaving 13 bases between them. The germline V gene has CDR1 SEHNR and CDR2 FQNEAQ (reference sequence). CDR3 length: 13 residues. A TCRbeta library incorporating unique molecular identifiers was prepared. TCRdb re-derived calls from the PCR reads in MiXCR, one entry per CDR3 protein. The sample records about 600,000 distinct CDR3 sequences, 8% to 11% being singletons. The specimen was PBMCs from the stem cell graft donor, collected from the stem cell graft. The sequence was obtained from a human donor who donated a stem cell graft to a child with acute myeloid leukemia. V usage is TRBV7-9 and J usage is TRBJ2-7; the D gene is possibly TRBD2 (6 bases). CDR3 nucleotide sequence: TGTGCCAGCAGCTTAGATGATGCGGGACGGCAGTACTTC. It translates to CASSLDDAGRQYF.